This T cell receptor (beta chain) was recorded in a study of blood T cell repertoires in COVID-19. Study-wide background: Acute and convalescent COVID-19 samples came from the United States, Italy and Spain. The cDNA or gDNA used as material had been derived from T cells, B-cell-depleted T cells, or PBMCs.

Authors' analysis steps: Amplified reference gene primers provided the basis for estimating nucleated cell counts. The repertoire was sequenced with immunoSEQ multiplex PCR; TCRdb's copy has only in-frame clones and lacks some. V, J and clone size were drawn from that table, and D and trimming were deduced from the DNA. Here the sample spans roughly 250,000 clones, about 80% being singletons. This CDR3 is 18 amino acids long. Germline V gives CDR1 SNHLY, CDR2 FYNNEI. V lost 6 bases and J lost 3; bases outside the gene matches: 18. The sample consisted of peripheral blood. The chain has TRBV2 and TRBJ2-7, with 9 bases matching TRBD1. This clonotype was sampled from an elderly woman with acute or convalescent COVID-19. Here the CDR3 reads CASRLGGGTGTGLYEQYF. The CDR3 DNA follows: TGTGCCAGCAGGTTGGGGGGGGGAACCGGGACAGGGCTCTACGAGCAGTACTTC.